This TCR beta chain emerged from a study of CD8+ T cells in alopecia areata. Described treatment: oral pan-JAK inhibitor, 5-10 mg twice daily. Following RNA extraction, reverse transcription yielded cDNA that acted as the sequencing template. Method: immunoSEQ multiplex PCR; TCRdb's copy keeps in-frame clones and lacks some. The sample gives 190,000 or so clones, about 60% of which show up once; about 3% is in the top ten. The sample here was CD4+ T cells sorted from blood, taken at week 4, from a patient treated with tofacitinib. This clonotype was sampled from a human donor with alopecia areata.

CDR3 in amino acids: CSGGGNTEAFF. The CDR3 region has the DNA TGCAGCGGAGGGGGGAACACTGAAGCTTTCTTT. V usage is TRBV29-1 and J usage is TRBJ1-1; perhaps TRBD1 as D (6 bases). CDR1 is SQVTM and CDR2 is ANQGSEA in the germline V gene. This CDR3 has 11 residues. Trimming cost V 7 bases and J 1 base, with 7 bases left between them.